What follows describes a single T cell receptor (beta chain). Germline CDR1 reads SEHNR; CDR2 reads FQNEAQ (reference sequence). The germline V and J ends were trimmed by 5 bases and 6 bases, with 10 bases remaining between them. This CDR3 comprises 13 residues. These data come from a study of Ad26.COV2.S vaccination and SARS-CoV-2 variants. Only in-frame clones appear in the TCRdb table, and some are missing; sequencing was by immunoSEQ multiplex PCR. The sample has fewer than 500,000 clones; around 90% are singletons. Sample treatment: over 15 received Ad26.COV2.S at low or high dose, single or two shots; several received placebo; per-sample allocation not given. Following the first vaccine or placebo injection, samples were taken on day 63.

The clonotype originates from a person aged 18-65 years who received the Ad26.COV2.S COVID-19 vaccine or a placebo. The sample was peripheral blood, taken in a trial of Ad26.COV2.S vaccine versus placebo. The J gene is TRBJ2-2, the V gene TRBV7-9; D possibly matches TRBD1 or TRBD2 (6 bases each). The CDR3 here is CASSPRGPGELFF. CDR3 DNA sequence: TGTGCCAGCAGCCCTCGGGGGCCCGGGGAGCTGTTTTTT.